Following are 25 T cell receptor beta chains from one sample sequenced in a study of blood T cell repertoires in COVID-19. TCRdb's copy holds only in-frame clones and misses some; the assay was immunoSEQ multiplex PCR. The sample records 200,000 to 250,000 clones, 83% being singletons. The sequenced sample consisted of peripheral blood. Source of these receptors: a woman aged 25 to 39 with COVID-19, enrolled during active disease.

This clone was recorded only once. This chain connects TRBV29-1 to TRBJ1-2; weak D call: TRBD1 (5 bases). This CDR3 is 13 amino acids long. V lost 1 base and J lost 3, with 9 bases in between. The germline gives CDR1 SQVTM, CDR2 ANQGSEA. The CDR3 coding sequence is TGCAGCGTTGAAGGGGCAGGGTACTATGGCTACACCTTC. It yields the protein CSVEGAGYYGYTF.

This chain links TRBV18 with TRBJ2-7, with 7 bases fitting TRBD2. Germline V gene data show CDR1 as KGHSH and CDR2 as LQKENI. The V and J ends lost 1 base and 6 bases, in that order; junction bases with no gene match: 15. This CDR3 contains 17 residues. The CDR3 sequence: CASSPQIVREFGSEQYF. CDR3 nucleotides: TGTGCCAGCTCACCACAAATTGTGCGGGAGTTTGGAAGCGAGCAGTACTTC.

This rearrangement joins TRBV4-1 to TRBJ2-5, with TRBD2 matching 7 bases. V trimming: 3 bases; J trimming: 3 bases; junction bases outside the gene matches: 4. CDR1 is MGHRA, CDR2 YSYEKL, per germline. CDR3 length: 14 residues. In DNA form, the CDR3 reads TGCGCCAGCAGCCAGCCCACTAGCGAAGAGACCCAGTACTTC. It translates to CASSQPTSEETQYF.

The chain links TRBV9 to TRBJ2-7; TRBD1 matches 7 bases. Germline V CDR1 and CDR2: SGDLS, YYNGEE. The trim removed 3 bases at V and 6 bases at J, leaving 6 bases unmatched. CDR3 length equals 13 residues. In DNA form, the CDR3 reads TGTGCCAGCAGCGAACAGGGGACCCGCGAGCAGTACTTC. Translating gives CASSEQGTREQYF.

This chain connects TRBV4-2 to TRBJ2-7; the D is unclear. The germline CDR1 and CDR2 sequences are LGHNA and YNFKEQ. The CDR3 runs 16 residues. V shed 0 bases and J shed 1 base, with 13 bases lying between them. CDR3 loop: CASSQDPEEWSYEQYF. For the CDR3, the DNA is TGTGCCAGCAGCCAAGATCCAGAAGAATGGTCCTACGAGCAGTACTTC.

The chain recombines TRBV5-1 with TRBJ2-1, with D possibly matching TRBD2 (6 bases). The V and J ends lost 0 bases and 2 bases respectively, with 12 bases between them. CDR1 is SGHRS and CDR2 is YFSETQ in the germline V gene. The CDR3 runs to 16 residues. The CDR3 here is CASSLGLVAPYNEQFF. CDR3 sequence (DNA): TGCGCCAGCAGCTTGGGACTAGTAGCGCCCTACAATGAGCAGTTCTTC.

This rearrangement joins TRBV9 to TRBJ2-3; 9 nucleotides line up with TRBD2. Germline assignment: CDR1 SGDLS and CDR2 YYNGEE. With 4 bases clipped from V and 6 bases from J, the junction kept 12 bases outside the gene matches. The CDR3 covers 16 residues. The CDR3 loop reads CASSPFGVAGVDTQYF. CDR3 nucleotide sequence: TGTGCCAGCAGCCCTTTCGGGGTAGCGGGAGTGGATACGCAGTATTTT.

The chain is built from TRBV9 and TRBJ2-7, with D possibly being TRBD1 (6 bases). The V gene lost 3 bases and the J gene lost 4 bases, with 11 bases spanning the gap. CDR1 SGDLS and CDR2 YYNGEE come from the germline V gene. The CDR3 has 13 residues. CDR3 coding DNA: TGTGCCAGCAGCGCCCCGGACAGTTACGAGCAGTACTTC. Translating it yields CASSAPDSYEQYF.

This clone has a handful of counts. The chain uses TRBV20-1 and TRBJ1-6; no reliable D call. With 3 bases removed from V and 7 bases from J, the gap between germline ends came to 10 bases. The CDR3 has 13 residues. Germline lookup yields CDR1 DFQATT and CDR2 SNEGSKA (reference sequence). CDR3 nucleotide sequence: TGCAGTGCTAGTGGGCTGAAGAATTCACCCCTCCACTTT. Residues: CSASGLKNSPLHF.

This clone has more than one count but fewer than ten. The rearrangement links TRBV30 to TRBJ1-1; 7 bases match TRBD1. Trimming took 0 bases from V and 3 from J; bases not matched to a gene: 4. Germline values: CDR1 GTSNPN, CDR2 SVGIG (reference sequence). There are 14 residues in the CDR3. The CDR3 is CAWSVRRGDTEAFF. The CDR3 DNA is TGTGCCTGGAGTGTACGCAGGGGGGACACTGAAGCTTTCTTT.

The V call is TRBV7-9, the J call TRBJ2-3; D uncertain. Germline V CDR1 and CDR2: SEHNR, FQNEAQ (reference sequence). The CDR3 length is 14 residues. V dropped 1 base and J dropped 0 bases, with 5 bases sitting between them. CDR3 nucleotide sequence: TGTGCCAGCAGCTTAGGGCTGAGCACAGATACGCAGTATTTT. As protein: CASSLGLSTDTQYF.

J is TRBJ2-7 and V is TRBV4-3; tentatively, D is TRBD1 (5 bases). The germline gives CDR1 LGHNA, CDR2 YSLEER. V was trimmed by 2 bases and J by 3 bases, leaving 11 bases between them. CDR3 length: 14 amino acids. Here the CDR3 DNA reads TGCGCCAGCAGCCAACAGCAGGGCTACTACGAGCAGTACTTC. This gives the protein CASSQQQGYYEQYF.

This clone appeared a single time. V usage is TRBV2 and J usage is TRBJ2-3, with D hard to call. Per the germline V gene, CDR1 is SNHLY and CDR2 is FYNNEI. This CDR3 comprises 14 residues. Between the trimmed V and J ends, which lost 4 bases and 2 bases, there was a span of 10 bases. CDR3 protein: CASSGPGNTDTQYF. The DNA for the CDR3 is TGTGCCAGCAGTGGCCCCGGTAACACAGATACGCAGTATTTT.

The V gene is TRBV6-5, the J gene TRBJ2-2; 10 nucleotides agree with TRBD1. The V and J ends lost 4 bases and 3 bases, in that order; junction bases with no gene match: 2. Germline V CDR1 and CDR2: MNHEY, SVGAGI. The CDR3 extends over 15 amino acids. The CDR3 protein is CASSSGTGDTGELFF. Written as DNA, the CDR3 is TGTGCCAGCAGTTCCGGGACAGGGGACACCGGGGAGCTGTTTTTT.

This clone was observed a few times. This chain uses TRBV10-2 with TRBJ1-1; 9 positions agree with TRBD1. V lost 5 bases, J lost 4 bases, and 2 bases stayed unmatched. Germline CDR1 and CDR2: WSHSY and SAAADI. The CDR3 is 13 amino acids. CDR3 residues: CASSLGQGTEAFF. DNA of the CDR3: TGCGCCAGCAGTTTGGGACAGGGCACTGAAGCTTTCTTT.

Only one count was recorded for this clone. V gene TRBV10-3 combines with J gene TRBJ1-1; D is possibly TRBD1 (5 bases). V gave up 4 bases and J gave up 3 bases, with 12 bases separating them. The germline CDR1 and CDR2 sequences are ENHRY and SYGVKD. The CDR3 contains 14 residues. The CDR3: CAISATRVDTEAFF. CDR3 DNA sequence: TGTGCCATCAGTGCAACCAGGGTGGACACTGAAGCTTTCTTT.

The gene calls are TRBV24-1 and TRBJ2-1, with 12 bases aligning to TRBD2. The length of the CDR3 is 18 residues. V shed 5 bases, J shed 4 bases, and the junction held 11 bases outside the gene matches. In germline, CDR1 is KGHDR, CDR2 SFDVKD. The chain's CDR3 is CATSGSSGGDSRYNEQFF. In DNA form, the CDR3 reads TGTGCCACCAGTGGGTCTAGCGGGGGGGATTCGAGGTACAATGAGCAGTTCTTC.

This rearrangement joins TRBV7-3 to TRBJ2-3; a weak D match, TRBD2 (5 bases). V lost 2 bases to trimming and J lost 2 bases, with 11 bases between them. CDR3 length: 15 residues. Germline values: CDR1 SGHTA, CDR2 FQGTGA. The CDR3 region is CASSLDGVDTDTQYF. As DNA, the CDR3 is TGTGCCAGCAGCTTAGACGGGGTGGACACAGATACGCAGTATTTT. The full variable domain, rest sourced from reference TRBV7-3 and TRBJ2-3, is GAGVSQTPSNKVTEKGKYVELRCDPISGHTALYWYRQSLGQGPEFLIYFQGTGAADDSGLPNDRFFAVRPEGSVSTLKIQRTERGDSAVYLCASSLDGVDTDTQYFGPGTRLTVL.

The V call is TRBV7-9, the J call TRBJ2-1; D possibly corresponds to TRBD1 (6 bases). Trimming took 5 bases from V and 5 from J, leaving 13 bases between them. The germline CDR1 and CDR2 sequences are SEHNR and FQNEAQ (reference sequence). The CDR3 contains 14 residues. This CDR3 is CASSLSTGDNEQFF. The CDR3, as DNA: TGTGCCAGCAGCCTCTCGACAGGAGACAATGAGCAGTTCTTC.

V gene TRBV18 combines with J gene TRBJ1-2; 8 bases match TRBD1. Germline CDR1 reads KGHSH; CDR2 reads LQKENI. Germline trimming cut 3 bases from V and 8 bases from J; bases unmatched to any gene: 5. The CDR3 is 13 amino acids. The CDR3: CASSPGQGGGYTF. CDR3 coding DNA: TGTGCCAGCTCACCTGGACAGGGTGGCGGCTACACCTTC.

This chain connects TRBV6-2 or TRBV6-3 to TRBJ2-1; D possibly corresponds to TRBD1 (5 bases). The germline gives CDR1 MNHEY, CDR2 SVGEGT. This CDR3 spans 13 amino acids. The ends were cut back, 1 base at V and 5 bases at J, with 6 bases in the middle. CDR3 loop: CASSYLGHNEQFF. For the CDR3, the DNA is TGTGCCAGCAGTTACTTGGGGCACAATGAGCAGTTCTTC.

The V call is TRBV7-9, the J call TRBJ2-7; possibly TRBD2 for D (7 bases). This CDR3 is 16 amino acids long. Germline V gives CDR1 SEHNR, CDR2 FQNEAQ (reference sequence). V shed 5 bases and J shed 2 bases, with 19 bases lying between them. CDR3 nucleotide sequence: TGTGCCAGCAGCAGCGACACAGGGAGGGGAACCTACGAGCAGTACTTC. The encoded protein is CASSSDTGRGTYEQYF.

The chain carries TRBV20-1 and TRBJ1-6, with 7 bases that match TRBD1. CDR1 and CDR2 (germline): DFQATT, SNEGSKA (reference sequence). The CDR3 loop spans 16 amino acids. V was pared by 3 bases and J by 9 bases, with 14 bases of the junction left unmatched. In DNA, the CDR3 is TGCAGTGCTAGTCTGAGGGGGCAGGGGGTGCGTTCACCCCTCCACTTT. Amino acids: CSASLRGQGVRSPLHF.

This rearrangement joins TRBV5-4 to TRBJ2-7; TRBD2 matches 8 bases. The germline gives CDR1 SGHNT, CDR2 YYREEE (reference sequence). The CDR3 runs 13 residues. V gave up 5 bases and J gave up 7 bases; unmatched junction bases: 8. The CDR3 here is CASSLAGLGEQYF. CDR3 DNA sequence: TGTGCCAGCAGTTTAGCGGGGTTGGGTGAGCAGTACTTC.

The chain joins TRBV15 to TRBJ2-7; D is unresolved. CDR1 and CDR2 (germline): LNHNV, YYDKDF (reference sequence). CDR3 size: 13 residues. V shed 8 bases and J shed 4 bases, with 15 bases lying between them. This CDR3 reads CATGSAEAYEQYF. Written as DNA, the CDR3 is TGTGCCACCGGATCCGCGGAAGCGTACGAGCAGTACTTC.